These 14 T cell receptor beta chains were all obtained from the same sample, sequenced in a study of blood T cell repertoires in COVID-19. Sequenced by immunoSEQ multiplex PCR; TCRdb stores in-frame clones only, minus some. Seen here are 130,000 to 150,000 clones, roughly 77% observed once, and the top ten hold 5%. Material: peripheral blood. The receptors originated from a woman aged 70-85 years with COVID-19, enrolled during active disease.

This clone was seen a handful of times. The V gene is TRBV30, the J gene TRBJ2-7, with a possible D match to TRBD1 (6 bases). Trimming removed 3 bases at V and 12 bases at J, with 24 bases between. This CDR3 has 14 residues. The germline CDR1 and CDR2 sequences are GTSNPN and SVGIG (reference sequence). CDR3 in DNA: TGTGCCTGGAGGGGGGATGGGGGCCGGGGTTCTCGGTACTTC. Protein product: CAWRGDGGRGSRYF.

The genes are TRBV19 and TRBJ2-7; tentatively, D is TRBD2 (6 bases). Germline V gene data show CDR1 as LNHDA and CDR2 as SQIVND (reference sequence). This CDR3 is 16 amino acids long. Trimming shortened V by 4 bases and J by 1 base, and 17 bases separated the two germline ends. CDR3 in amino acids: CASSNRGTYLSYEQYF. CDR3 sequence (DNA): TGTGCCAGTAGTAACCGGGGGACCTACTTATCCTACGAGCAGTACTTC.

The rearrangement uses TRBV7-2 and TRBJ2-7, with D tentatively TRBD2 (7 bases). Germline values: CDR1 SGHTA, CDR2 FQGNSA. There are 16 residues in the CDR3. V lost 5 bases to trimming and J lost 6 bases, with 23 bases between them. CDR3 nucleotides: TGTGCCAGCAGCAAGGGAGGGGGGGGCGCGTATGCCGAGCAGTACTTC. Protein: CASSKGGGGAYAEQYF. The full variable domain, with the rest looked up from reference TRBV7-2 and TRBJ2-7, is GAGVSQSPSNKVTEKGKDVELRCDPISGHTALYWYRQSLGQGLEFLIYFQGNSAPDKSGLPSDRFSAERTGGSVSTLTIQRTQQEDSAVYLCASSKGGGGAYAEQYFGPGTRLTVT.

The chain recombines TRBV18 with TRBJ2-7, with 8 nucleotides matching TRBD1. The J segment lost 4 bases and the V segment lost 5 bases, leaving 7 bases of the junction unmatched. The CDR3 covers 14 residues. Germline V lookup: CDR1 KGHSH, CDR2 LQKENI. In DNA form, the CDR3 reads TGTGCCAGCTCAACGGGGACAGGTAGTTACGAGCAGTACTTC. Protein sequence: CASSTGTGSYEQYF.

This clone was recorded once. The chain carries TRBV27 and TRBJ1-6; 9 bases align to TRBD1. This CDR3 region has 14 residues. V lost 10 bases, J lost 7 bases, and 8 bases stayed unmatched. CDR1 is MNHEY, CDR2 SMNVEV, per germline (reference sequence). As DNA, the CDR3 is TGTGCCACCTCGGGGACAGGGAAAAATTCACCCCTCCACTTT. This gives the protein CATSGTGKNSPLHF.

Only a few counts were recorded for this clone. The V and J genes are TRBV5-4 and TRBJ1-6, with D possibly matching TRBD1 (6 bases). The V end was cut by 1 base, the J end by 8 bases, with 7 bases between. Germline assignment: CDR1 SGHNT and CDR2 YYREEE (reference sequence). The CDR3 length is 13 residues. The CDR3 spells CASSLPGDSPLHF. The CDR3 nucleotides are TGTGCCAGCAGCTTGCCAGGGGATTCACCCCTCCACTTT.

In this sample, this clone turned up a few times. The rearrangement joins TRBV6-2 or TRBV6-3 to TRBJ2-5, with 13 bases that match TRBD2. The CDR3 spans 18 residues. The V segment lost 6 bases and the J segment 4 bases; nucleotides outside the gene matches: 14. CDR1 and CDR2 from the germline V gene are MNHEY and SVGEGT. The CDR3 nucleotides read TGTGCCAGCAGCTTACTGCCGAAGGGACTAGCGGGGCGAGAGACCCAGTACTTC. This encodes CASSLLPKGLAGRETQYF.

This rearrangement joins TRBV5-1 to TRBJ1-2; weak D call: TRBD1 (5 bases). Trimming cost V 4 bases and J 5 bases, with 18 bases left between them. This CDR3 comprises 15 residues. Germline CDR1 SGHRS, CDR2 YFSETQ. In DNA, the CDR3 is TGCGCCAGCAGCCTGGCCGGAGGGTCAGGGTATGGCTACACCTTC. It codes for CASSLAGGSGYGYTF.

This sequence joins TRBV5-1 and TRBJ2-3; tentative D call: TRBD2 (6 bases). V was shortened by 0 bases and J by 5 bases, with 22 bases between the two germline ends. In germline, CDR1 is SGHRS, CDR2 YFSETQ. This CDR3 spans 18 amino acids. In DNA, the CDR3 is TGCGCCAGCAGCTTGGCGCCGAGGAGGGAGTCGCGTGGAGATACGCAGTATTTT. Translated, it gives CASSLAPRRESRGDTQYF. The entire variable domain, with the rest obtained from reference TRBV5-1 and TRBJ2-3, is as follows: KAGVTQTPRYLIKTRGQQVTLSCSPISGHRSVSWYQQTPGQGLQFLFEYFSETQRNKGNFPGRFSGRQFSNSRSEMNVSTLELGDSALYLCASSLAPRRESRGDTQYFGPGTRLTVL.

V and J are TRBV5-1 and TRBJ1-1; a possible D gene is TRBD1 (6 bases). CDR3 length: 16 amino acids. Looked up from germline, CDR1 is SGHRS and CDR2 is YFSETQ. Trimming took 0 bases from V and 11 from J, leaving 23 bases between them. CDR3 region: CASSLGVGARQGLAFF. CDR3 nucleotide sequence: TGCGCCAGCAGCTTGGGAGTGGGGGCCCGCCAGGGGCTGGCTTTCTTT.

In its sample, this clone was seen once. The V call is TRBV3-1 (or the pseudogene TRBV3-2), the J call TRBJ1-2; TRBD1 is a possible D gene (6 bases). V lost 4 bases to trimming and J lost 8 bases, with 11 bases between them. CDR3 length equals 12 residues. The V gene's germline CDR1 is LGHDT and CDR2 YNNKEL (reference sequence). The CDR3 region is CASSLGHGGYTF. The CDR3 region has the DNA TGTGCCAGCAGCCTGGGACACGGGGGCTACACCTTC.

This clone was detected a few times. This chain links TRBV6-6 with TRBJ1-3; D not resolved. CDR3 length equals 15 residues. CDR1 and CDR2 (germline): MNHNY, SVGAGI (reference sequence). Trimming removed 6 bases from V and 0 bases from J, with 12 bases in between. The CDR3 DNA reads TGTGCCAGCAGCTACGGGCAGGCCTCTGGAAACACCATATATTTT. Translating it yields CASSYGQASGNTIYF.

The chain combines TRBV5-1 with TRBJ2-7, with 10 bases matching TRBD1. The ends lost 1 base at V and 1 base at J; junction bases unmatched: 2. The V gene's germline CDR1 is SGHRS and CDR2 YFSETQ. The CDR3 spans 15 residues. Here the CDR3 reads CASSLRGQGSYEQYF. DNA of the CDR3: TGCGCCAGCAGCTTGAGGGGACAGGGGTCCTACGAGCAGTACTTC.

The chain joins TRBV4-1 to TRBJ2-7; the match to TRBD1 covers 11 bases. There are 16 residues in the CDR3. Germline loops: CDR1 MGHRA, CDR2 YSYEKL. After removal of 4 bases from V and 4 bases from J, the junction contained 9 bases not matched to a gene. The CDR3 DNA follows: TGCGCCAGCAGCCTAGTCCGGGACAGGGGGATTTACGAGCAGTACTTC. Encoded protein: CASSLVRDRGIYEQYF.